This is a list of T cell receptor beta chains from one sample in a study of shared clonotypes between healthy human individuals. Repertoires were generated with immunoSEQ multiplex PCR, while TCRdb's copy carries only in-frame clones and drops some. This sample has about 1.1 million clones, with 70% to 80% found just once. The sequenced sample was memory CD4+ T cells from PBMCs. The receptor source for this set is a man aged 18 to 30 in good health. Some clones in this sample may be carry-over from other donors' samples. Each CDR3 is given with its conserved first and last residue. Fields, in order: clone size, V gene, J gene, D gene, CDR3 protein, CDR3 DNA. The D gene is left open where the match is weak. Some rows mark clone size as missing; the rest say once, few, many or name a class of expanded clone.

NA,TRBV30,TRBJ2-6,NA,CAWRAGSPGANVLTF,TGTGCCTGGAGGGCGGGGTCACCTGGGGCCAACGTCCTGACTTTC
NA,TRBV5-4,TRBJ2-5,NA,CASSPPRGQEETQYF,TGTGCCAGCAGCCCCCCCCGGGGGCAGGAAGAGACCCAGTACTTC
NA,TRBV27,TRBJ1-1,TRBD1,CASSPDRGLIEAFF,TGTGCCAGCAGTCCTGACAGGGGGCTGATTGAAGCTTTCTTT
once,TRBV29-1,TRBJ2-1,NA,CSVDGGKGYNEQFF,TGCAGCGTTGATGGGGGAAAGGGGTACAATGAGCAGTTCTTC
NA,TRBV2,TRBJ1-1,NA,CASNRGAEAFF,TGTGCCAGCAACCGGGGGGCTGAAGCTTTCTTT
NA,TRBV6-1,TRBJ2-7,TRBD2,CASSARLAAEQYF,TGTGCCAGCAGTGCCCGACTAGCAGCCGAGCAGTACTTC
NA,TRBV5-1,TRBJ1-3,TRBD1,CASSSGQGSPGNTIYF,TGCGCCAGCAGCTCCGGACAGGGTTCTCCTGGAAACACCATATATTTT
NA,TRBV28,TRBJ1-1,NA,CASTMVLQGNTEAFF,TGTGCCAGCACCATGGTTCTTCAGGGGAACACTGAAGCTTTCTTT
few,TRBV5-1,TRBJ2-3,NA,CASSLEADTQYF,TGCGCCAGCAGCTTGGAGGCAGATACGCAGTATTTT
NA,TRBV27,TRBJ2-3,TRBD1,CASSFGTARFTDTQYF,TGTGCCAGCAGTTTTGGGACAGCCCGCTTCACAGATACGCAGTATTTT
NA,TRBV6-6,TRBJ2-7,TRBD2,CASSYRLAGAYEQYF,TGTGCCAGCAGTTACCGTCTAGCGGGAGCCTACGAGCAGTACTTC
NA,TRBV5-6,TRBJ2-1,NA,CASRGSGSYNEQFF,TGTGCCAGTCGGGGGTCAGGCTCCTACAATGAGCAGTTCTTC
NA,TRBV5-1,TRBJ2-3,NA,CASSLGYTDTQYF,TGCGCCAGCAGCTTGGGTTACACAGATACGCAGTATTTT
NA,TRBV5-1,TRBJ2-4,NA,CASSSQGGTKNIQYF,TGCGCCAGCAGCTCGCAGGGGGGTACCAAAAACATTCAGTACTTC
NA,TRBV28,TRBJ2-7,TRBD1,CASMLSGQSYEQYF,TGTGCCAGCATGTTATCGGGACAGTCCTACGAGCAGTACTTC
NA,TRBV28,TRBJ1-3,NA,CASSLYNPRGSGNTIYF,TGTGCCAGCAGTTTATATAACCCTCGCGGTTCTGGAAACACCATATATTTT
NA,TRBV7-9,TRBJ1-2,NA,CASSLPGEALGYTF,TGTGCCAGCAGCTTGCCAGGGGAGGCCCTTGGCTACACCTTC
NA,TRBV11-3,TRBJ2-1,NA,CASSLDAHNEQFF,TGTGCCAGCAGCTTGGACGCCCACAATGAGCAGTTCTTC
NA,TRBV7-2,TRBJ1-2,TRBD1,CASSLSGQGGRWAF,TGTGCCAGCAGCCTCTCGGGACAGGGAGGAAGATGGGCCTTC
NA,TRBV28,TRBJ1-1,NA,CASSLLGGPMNTEAFF,TGTGCCAGCAGTCTTCTTGGGGGCCCCATGAACACTGAAGCTTTCTTT
many,TRBV5-1,TRBJ2-7,NA,CASSSGTQGAYEQYF,TGCGCCAGCAGCTCCGGGACGCAGGGTGCCTACGAGCAGTACTTC
NA,TRBV18,TRBJ2-7,TRBD1,CASSPPKGQIAYEQYF,TGTGCCAGCTCACCCCCGAAGGGACAGATAGCCTACGAGCAGTACTTC
NA,TRBV4-1,TRBJ1-5,NA,CASSQDQGTTSQPQHF,TGCGCCAGCAGCCAAGATCAGGGTACGACAAGTCAGCCCCAGCATTTT
NA,TRBV2,TRBJ2-7,TRBD1,CASSRQGGSYEQYF,TGTGCCAGCAGTCGACAGGGGGGATCCTACGAGCAGTACTTC
NA,TRBV6-6,TRBJ2-7,NA,CASSPRDEQYF,TGTGCCAGCAGCCCCCGCGACGAGCAGTACTTC
once,TRBV6-6,TRBJ1-1,TRBD1,CASSWTGTGSIAFF,TGTGCCAGCAGTTGGACCGGGACAGGGTCAATAGCTTTCTTT
NA,TRBV11-2,TRBJ2-5,NA,CASTKGSRSGQETQYF,TGTGCCAGCACCAAAGGGTCCAGATCAGGCCAAGAGACCCAGTACTTC
many,TRBV4-1,TRBJ1-2,TRBD1,CASSQTGTGGNYGYTF,TGCGCCAGCAGCCAGACCGGGACAGGGGGTAACTATGGCTACACCTTC
few,TRBV7-9,TRBJ1-2,NA,CASSLDSNGYTF,TGTGCCAGCAGCTTGGACAGCAATGGCTACACCTTC